This section outlines one T cell receptor beta chain sequence together with its context. Its antigen is still unknown. This sample was included in a study of PD-L1 blockade in urothelial cancer. Looking at the study overall: Prior chemotherapy regimens per patient numbered 0 to 3.

The time point here: pretreatment peripheral blood. The table came from immunoSEQ multiplex PCR; TCRdb's copy has only in-frame clones and leaves some out. The sample holds about 50,000 clones, approximately 81% seen once. Study results and caveats: Greater 3-week expansion of tumor-associated blood clones was recorded for durable-benefit patients.

V lost 4 bases and J lost 3, with 9 bases in between. Germline assignment: CDR1 SGHTA and CDR2 FQGNSA. This CDR3 has 13 amino acids. This sequence was found in a man in his 70s with urothelial cancer. The chain recombines TRBV7-2 with TRBJ1-1; D ambiguous. The sample consisted of PBMCs, taken around atezolizumab (anti-PD-L1) treatment. The chain's CDR3 is CASSSQMDTEAFF. The DNA for the CDR3 is TGTGCCAGCAGCTCGCAGATGGACACTGAAGCTTTCTTT.